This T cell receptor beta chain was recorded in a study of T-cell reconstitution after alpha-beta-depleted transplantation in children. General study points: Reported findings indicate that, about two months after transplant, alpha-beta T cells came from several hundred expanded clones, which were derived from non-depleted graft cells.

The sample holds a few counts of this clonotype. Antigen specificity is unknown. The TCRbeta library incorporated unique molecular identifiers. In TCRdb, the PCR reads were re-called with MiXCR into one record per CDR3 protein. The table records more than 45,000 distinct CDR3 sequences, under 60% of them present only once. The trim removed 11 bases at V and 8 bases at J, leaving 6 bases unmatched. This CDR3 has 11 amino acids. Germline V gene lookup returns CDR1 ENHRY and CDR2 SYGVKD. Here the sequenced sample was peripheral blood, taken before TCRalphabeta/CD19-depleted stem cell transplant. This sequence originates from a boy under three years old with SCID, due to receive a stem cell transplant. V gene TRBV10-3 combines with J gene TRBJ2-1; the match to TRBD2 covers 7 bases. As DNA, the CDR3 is TGTGCCCTACGAAGCGGGGATGAGCAGTTCTTC. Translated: CALRSGDEQFF.